This TCR beta chain derives from a study of PD-1 blockade in classical Hodgkin lymphoma. The patients all showed relapse after autologous stem cell transplantation, while their brentuximab vedotin exposure varied. Thawed PBMCs supplied CD8+ T cells via magnetic negative selection. CDR1 and CDR2 from the germline V gene are MNHNS and SASEGT. V was shortened by 0 bases and J by 1 base, with 25 bases between the two germline ends. The CDR3 has 20 amino acids. Whole-study results and caveats: The study found complete responders had baseline diversity similar to newly diagnosed patients. Nivolumab initiated under 1 year post-ASCT led to patient exclusion.

TCRdb's copy holds only in-frame clones and misses some; the assay was immunoSEQ multiplex PCR. The sample carries fewer than 15,000 clones, more than 65% recorded once. Points on this clone: Its antigen remains unknown.

The receptor comes from a human donor with classical Hodgkin lymphoma. This sequence joins TRBV6-1 and TRBJ2-7; D might be TRBD2 (6 bases). Sequencing used CD8+ T cells from blood, obtained at baseline. The CDR3 protein is CASSEAIVILSPGESYEQYF. CDR3 nucleotides: TGTGCCAGCAGTGAAGCGATCGTAATACTTTCTCCGGGAGAGTCCTACGAGCAGTACTTC.